This TCR beta chain was retrieved from a study of cytomegalovirus exposure and HLA in healthy donors. Overall study results and limits: In vitro confirmation showed three CMV-associated chains to be CMV antigen specific. Earlier analysis yielded a pattern in which most TCR beta V segments were productive about 90% or about 30% of the time. Rates of TCR association differed by HLA locus in a later analysis, with DRB1 highest and HLA-C lowest.

Turning to this clone: No antigen is known for it.

The PCR was carried out with 60 Vbeta primers and 13 Jbeta primers. Repertoires were generated with immunoSEQ multiplex PCR, while TCRdb's copy carries only in-frame clones and drops some. The data show roughly 95,000 clones, roughly four fifths seen once. CDR1 and CDR2 from the germline V gene are MNHEY and SMNVEV (reference sequence). Trimming at V came to 0 bases and at J to 9 bases, leaving 15 bases not matched to a gene. CDR3 length equals 18 residues. Sequencing was performed on PBMCs. The origin of this receptor is a man aged 30-40 years in good health and CMV-seropositive. The genes are TRBV27 and TRBJ2-1; 9 bases align to TRBD2. CDR3: CASSLSIGGAGGVSEQFF. CDR3 nucleotides: TGTGCCAGCAGTTTATCGATAGGGGGAGCGGGAGGTGTTAGTGAGCAGTTCTTC.